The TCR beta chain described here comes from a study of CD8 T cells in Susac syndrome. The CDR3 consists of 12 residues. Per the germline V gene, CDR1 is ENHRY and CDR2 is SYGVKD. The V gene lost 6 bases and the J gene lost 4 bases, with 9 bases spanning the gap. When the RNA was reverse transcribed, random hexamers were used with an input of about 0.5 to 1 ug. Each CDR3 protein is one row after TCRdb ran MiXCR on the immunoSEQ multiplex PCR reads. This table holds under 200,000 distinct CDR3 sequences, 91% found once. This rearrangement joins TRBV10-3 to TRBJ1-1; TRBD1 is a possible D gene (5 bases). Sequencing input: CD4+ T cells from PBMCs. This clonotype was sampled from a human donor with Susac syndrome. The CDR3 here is CAISVGGTEAFF. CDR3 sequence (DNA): TGTGCCATCAGCGTGGGGGGCACTGAAGCTTTCTTT.